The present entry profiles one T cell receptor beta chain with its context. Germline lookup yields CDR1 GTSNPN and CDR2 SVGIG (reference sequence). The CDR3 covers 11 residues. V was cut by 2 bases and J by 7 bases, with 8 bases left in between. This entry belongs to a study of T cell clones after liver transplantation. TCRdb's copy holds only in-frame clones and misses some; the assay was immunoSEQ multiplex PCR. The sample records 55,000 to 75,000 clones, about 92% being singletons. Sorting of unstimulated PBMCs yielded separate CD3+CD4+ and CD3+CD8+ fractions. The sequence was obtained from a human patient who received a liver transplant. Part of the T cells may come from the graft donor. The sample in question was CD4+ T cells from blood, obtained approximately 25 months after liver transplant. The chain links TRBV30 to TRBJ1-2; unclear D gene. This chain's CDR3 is CAWSLPSGYTF. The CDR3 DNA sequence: TGTGCCTGGAGTCTACCGAGTGGCTACACCTTC.